This entry concerns a single TCR beta chain. Its antigen specificity is not known. Base-call qualities are not available, and no considerably larger clone is one nucleotide away. The entry originates in a study of T cell responses to AZD1222 COVID-19 vaccine (dated by TCRdb to 2020 to 2022). About the investigation overall: AZD1222 recipients given second doses at about 4 weeks or at about 12 weeks were pooled, since spike-specific TCR depth and breadth were not found to differ between the two schedules. A total of approximately 240 trial participants underwent TCR sequencing, of whom around 210 had received two doses of AZD1222 and some 25 had received two doses of the MenACWY control vaccine. Trial participants were enrolled by age into subgroups of 18-55, 56-69 and 70-plus years, and around 140, 26 and 57 TCR-sequenced participants, respectively, were included in these subgroups. General conclusions and limits of the study: Because no samples from the day 14 peak response were available, repertoires could be characterized only after the peak T cell response. Participants were mostly white British and included more females than males, and it was suggested by the authors that clonal diversity may have been underestimated. The 56-69-year group was small, and its depth increase did not reach significance, likely because of low power. Spike-specific TCR breadth and depth rose significantly after two AZD1222 doses compared with day 0 and with MenACWY recipients. The vaccine-associated CD4 TCRs covered the entire spike protein, and the dominant responses fell in regions 160-218 and 743-854. Epitopes outside the regions mutated in the B.1.351 and B.1.1.7 variants were reportedly recognized by nearly half of the unique spike-specific TCRs. Only 5 to 7 AZD1222 recipients were SARS-CoV-2 seropositive at baseline, limiting conclusions about previously exposed vaccinees.

The time point label, read with the paper, signifies: baseline before first vaccination. Samples from vaccinated people were obtained from the UK trials COV001 and COV002, which included a single-blind randomized controlled phase 2/3 trial of AZD1222 (ChAdOx1 nCoV-19) in healthy adults. For TCRbeta chain sequencing, PBMC samples were collected from trial participants at day 0 and at day 28 after the second dose. The CDR3 regions of human TCRbeta chains were analyzed by immunosequencing. On the study's bioinformatics: Repertoire TCRs were matched against a reference library of SARS-CoV-2-specific TCRs generated with the MIRA antigen-specificity platform. Breadth meant the fraction of unique TCRs that were SARS-CoV-2-associated, whereas depth meant the fraction of total T cells that were SARS-CoV-2-associated. Each spike-specific TCR was assigned to its reactive spike region and to a CD4 or CD8 class using the MIRA data. Log10-transformed breadth and depth values were compared by one-way ANOVA with Sidak's multiple comparisons tests. Imported from immuneACCESS, the table was reduced by TCRdb to in-frame sequences with V and J called. These copies leave out some clones; in studies compared against another copy, an unresolved V gene accounts for under half, and the cause of the remainder is not known. V and J calls plus clone size are reproduced from that table; the DNA served to infer D and trimming. This sample is represented by some 110,000 clones; approximately 90% of them were singletons. The ten largest clones capture about 9.1% of the sample.

The CDR3 covers 16 residues, taking in both the cysteine and the phenylalanine. Only CDR3 DNA is held: 48 bases, read in frame from base 1. Trimming costs V 0 bases and J 1 base, and their ends lie 12 bases apart. Per the germline V gene, LGHNA is the CDR1 and YNFKEQ is the CDR2. The material was peripheral blood, obtained on day 0 of AZD1222 vaccination. The rearranged segments are TRBV4-2 and TRBJ1-2; there is no confident call for the D gene. This sequence was found in an adult in good health. The CDR3 has the sequence CASSQDYRTYNYGYTF. The nucleotide sequence reads as follows: TGTGCCAGCAGCCAAGATTACCGCACATATAACTATGGCTACACCTTC.